This T cell receptor beta chain stems from a study of blood T cell repertoires in COVID-19 (TCRdb year 2020). Regarding the complete study: The collaborator samples originated in the United States, Italy and Spain and spanned the acute and convalescent phases of COVID-19. Subjects who had been exposed to COVID-19, were actively infected with it, or had recovered from it provided the deeply sampled blood TCRbeta repertoires that made up the dataset. Where HLA class I and class II types were available, the types were taken from metadata supplied by the sample provider, not from assay-based typing. A de-identified subject ID, COVID-19 status, age in years and sex were almost always included in the sample metadata. The samples were drawn from two sources: the first 160 participants of the ongoing ImmuneRACE study, and about 1,300 subjects contributed by 6 global collaborators. The material from the prospective study consisted of cDNA or gDNA derived from T cells, B-cell-depleted T cells, or PBMCs. The repertoires were made available in a free public database intended to serve as a resource for research on the immune response to SARS-CoV-2. Study-wide findings and limitations: Clinical and demographic metadata were provided uncurated, with the amount varying by source and participant.

Including the terminal cysteine and phenylalanine, the CDR3 comprises 15 residues. The read is trimmed to its CDR3 DNA, 45 bases read in frame from base 1. From V the trimming removes 5 bases and from J it removes 3 bases, while the gene matches leave 3 bases of the junction unaccounted for. As encoded in the germline V gene, CDR1 is MNHEY while CDR2 is SVGAGI. TCRbeta CDR3 regions were amplified from genomic DNA by means of the immunoSEQ Assay, a bias-controlled multiplex PCR. The authors processed their data as follows. Within the assay, amplification of reference gene primers was used to estimate how many nucleated cells each sample contained. To quantify the absolute abundance of each unique TCRbeta CDR3 rearrangement, sequence reads were collapsed and filtered. For each sample, productive Simpson clonality was calculated as the square root of Simpson's diversity index across productive rearrangements. This immuneACCESS table, as held by TCRdb, lists in-frame sequences with V and J called but not all clones. Of the missing ones, under half trace to an unresolved V gene in checked studies; the others have no known cause. Clonal size and the V and J genes are those of that table, whereas D and trimming came from the DNA. The sample data list fewer than 200,000 clones, and 80% to 90% of these were observed just once. Roughly an eighth of the sample is taken by the ten largest.

In regard to this clone: The antigen it binds to is not known. Base qualities are not at hand, and no much larger clone is one base apart.

In Seattle, one collaborating source enrolled patients while the infection was active and tracked those patients longitudinally over the course of disease. Collaborating institutions collected whole blood in K2EDTA tubes following their own protocols. For TCRbeta analysis, collaborators shipped samples as frozen whole blood, isolated PBMCs, or DNA extracted from either of those sample types. The receptor was isolated from a woman older than 75 with COVID-19, enrolled during active disease. The receptor chain draws on TRBV6-5 and TRBJ2-5, with 13 junctional bases fitting TRBD2. Sequenced sample: peripheral blood. In nucleotides, the sequence is TGTGCCAGCAGTCCCGGACTAGCGGGAGAAGAGACCCAGTACTTC. This gives the protein CASSPGLAGEETQYF.